Only a few counts were recorded for the clone carrying this T cell receptor beta chain. Germline V CDR1 and CDR2: SNHLY, FYNNEI. The CDR3 totals 15 residues. V shed 5 bases and J 4 bases; nucleotides not matched to a gene: 5. One entry per CDR3 protein, called by TCRdb with MiXCR from the RACE reads. The table includes tens of thousands of distinct CDR3 sequences, approximately 12% detected once. The sample comes from a study of human T cells and chemical hapten exposure. Study summary: On about 2 cm by about 2 cm of upper inner arm skin, sensitization was performed with 2% DPC. From small differences in pooled library volume came most of the variation in per-sample TCR yields.

Stated time point: patch test 1, 2 weeks after DPC sensitization. This sample's treatment: therapeutic diphenylcyclopropenone sensitization with weekly scalp DPC. Researchers extracted total RNA from unfractionated whole blood. The V gene is TRBV2, the J gene TRBJ2-3; TRBD2 matches at 11 bases. The source of this sequence is a woman in her fifties or sixties with alopecia areata. Some clones in this sample may be carry-over from other donors' samples. Source: whole blood, taken in connection with sensitization to the hapten diphenylcyclopropenone (DPC). The DNA for the CDR3 is TGTGCCAGCAGTCCCCAGGGACTAGCGGCAGATACGCAGTATTTT. Encoded protein: CASSPQGLAADTQYF.